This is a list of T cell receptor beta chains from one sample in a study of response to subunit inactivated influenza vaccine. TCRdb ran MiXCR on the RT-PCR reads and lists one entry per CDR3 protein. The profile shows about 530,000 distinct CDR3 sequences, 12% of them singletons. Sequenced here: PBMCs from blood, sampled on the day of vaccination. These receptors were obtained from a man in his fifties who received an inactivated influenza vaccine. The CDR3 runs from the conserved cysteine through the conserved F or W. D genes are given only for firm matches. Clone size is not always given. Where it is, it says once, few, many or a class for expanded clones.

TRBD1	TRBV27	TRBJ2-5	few	TGTGCCAGCAGTTCCCCCATACAGGGGGAGACCCAGTACTTC	CASSSPIQGETQYF
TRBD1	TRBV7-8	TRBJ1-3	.	TGTGCCAGCAGTCGTAACAGGGGGAGTTCGGGAAACACCATATATTTT	CASSRNRGSSGNTIYF
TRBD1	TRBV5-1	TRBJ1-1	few	TGCGCCAGCAGGACAGGGGTTATGAACACTGAAGCTTTCTTT	CASRTGVMNTEAFF
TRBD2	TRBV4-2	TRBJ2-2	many	TGTGCCAGCAGCCAAGAAGCGGGAGCGAACACCGGGGAGCTGTTTTTT	CASSQEAGANTGELFF
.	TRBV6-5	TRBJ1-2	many	TGTGCCAGCAGTTACCTACAGTCCGGCTATGGCTACACCTTC	CASSYLQSGYGYTF
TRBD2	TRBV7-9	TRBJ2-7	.	TGTGCCAGCAGCTTAATTTTGAGGACTAGCGGGAATGACGAGCAGTACTTC	CASSLILRTSGNDEQYF
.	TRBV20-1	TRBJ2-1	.	TGCAGTGCTCCTGACTACAATGAGCAGTTCTTC	CSAPDYNEQFF
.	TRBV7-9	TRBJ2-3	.	TGTGCCAGCAGCTTACAGGGTACTCGGACTGCAGATACGCAGTATTTT	CASSLQGTRTADTQYF
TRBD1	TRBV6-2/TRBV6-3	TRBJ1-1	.	TGTGCCAGCTTAGACAGGGGATATGAAGCTTTCTTT	CASLDRGYEAFF
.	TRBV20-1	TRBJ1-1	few	TGCAGTGCCCCACTTGACAGATCGAACACTGAAGCTTTCTTT	CSAPLDRSNTEAFF
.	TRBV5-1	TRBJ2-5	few	TGCGCCAGCAGCTTGCCAGTGGGGATCCAAGAGACCCAGTACTTC	CASSLPVGIQETQYF
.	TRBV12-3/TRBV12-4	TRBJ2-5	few	TGTGCCAGCAGTCAATTAGCGGCGGGACTTCAAGAGACCCAGTACTTC	CASSQLAAGLQETQYF
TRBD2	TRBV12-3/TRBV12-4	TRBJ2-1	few	TGTGCCAGCAGTCCCTCAACTAGCGGGAGAGTCAATGAGCAGTTCTTC	CASSPSTSGRVNEQFF
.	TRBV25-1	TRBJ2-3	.	TGTGCCAGCAGTGAAGACACAGATACGCAGTATTTT	CASSEDTDTQYF
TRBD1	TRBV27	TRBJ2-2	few	TGTGCCAGCAGCCACCGGGACAGGGGGCACACCGGGGAGCTGTTTTTT	CASSHRDRGHTGELFF
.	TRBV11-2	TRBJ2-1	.	TGTGCCAGCAGCTTAGAACGGTGGTATGAGCAGTTCTTC	CASSLERWYEQFF
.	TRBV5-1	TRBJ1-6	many	TGCGCCAGCAGCTTGGGGACAGCCTATAATTCACCCCTCCACTTT	CASSLGTAYNSPLHF
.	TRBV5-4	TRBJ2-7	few	TGTGCCAGCAGCTTAGATCAGAACTCCTACGAGCAGTACTTC	CASSLDQNSYEQYF
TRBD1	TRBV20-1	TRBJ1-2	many	TGCAGTGCTGAGGACAGGGGAACTAACTATGGCTACACCTTC	CSAEDRGTNYGYTF
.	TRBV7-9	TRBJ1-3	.	TGTGCCAGCAGCTTAGCGGTAGTTCAAAGTTTATATTTT	CASSLAVVQSLYF
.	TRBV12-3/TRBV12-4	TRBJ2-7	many	TGTGCCAGCAGTCAAACAGGAAACTCCTACGAGCAGTACTTC	CASSQTGNSYEQYF
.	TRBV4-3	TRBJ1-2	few	TGCGCCAGCAGCCAAGGAGTGGGGCAGCCTACGACTGGCTACACCTTC	CASSQGVGQPTTGYTF
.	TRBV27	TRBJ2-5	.	TGTGCCAGCAGTTTGGCAGGGGAAAAGACCCAGTACTTC	CASSLAGEKTQYF
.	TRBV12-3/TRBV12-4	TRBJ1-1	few	TGTGCCAGCAGTACAGGGCCCTGGAACACTGAAGCTTTCTTT	CASSTGPWNTEAFF
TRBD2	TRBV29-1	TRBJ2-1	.	TGCAGCGTGAGCGGGGGGTCGTCCTATGAGCAGTTCTTC	CSVSGGSSYEQFF
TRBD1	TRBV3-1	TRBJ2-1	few	TGTGCCAGCAGCCTGATCGGGACAGATAACAATGAGCAGTTCTTC	CASSLIGTDNNEQFF
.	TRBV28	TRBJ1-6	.	TGTGCCAGCAGAGACGGCGCCTGGGGACCCCTCCACTTT	CASRDGAWGPLHF
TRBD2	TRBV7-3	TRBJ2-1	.	TGTGCCAGCAGCTTAAGTTTGACCGGGACTAGCTCCTACAATGAGCAGTTCTTC	CASSLSLTGTSSYNEQFF
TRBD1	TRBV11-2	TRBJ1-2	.	TGTGCCAGCAGCTTAGCAGGGACAGGGGGCTCTGGCTACACCTTC	CASSLAGTGGSGYTF
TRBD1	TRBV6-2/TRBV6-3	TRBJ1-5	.	TGTGCCAGCAGTAGGACAGGGGGCCCGTATAGCAATCAGCCCCAGCATTTT	CASSRTGGPYSNQPQHF
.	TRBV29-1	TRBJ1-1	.	TGCAGCGCAACCAAAAAATCGGTGGGGCTATTGAACACTGAAGCTTTCTTT	CSATKKSVGLLNTEAFF
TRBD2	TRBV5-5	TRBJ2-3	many	TGTGCCAGCAGCTTGAGAGCGGGGGCCACAGATACGCAGTATTTT	CASSLRAGATDTQYF
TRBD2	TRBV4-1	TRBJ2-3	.	TGCGCCAGCAGCCAAGGAAGGCGGGGAGGGCCAGATACGCAGTATTTT	CASSQGRRGGPDTQYF
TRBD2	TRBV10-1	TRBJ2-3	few	TGCGCCAGCACGAGCGGGGGCCTCACAGATACGCAGTATTTT	CASTSGGLTDTQYF
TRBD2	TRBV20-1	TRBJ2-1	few	TGCAGTGCTAGAGGTGGACTAGCGGGATCCCTGTACAATGAGCAGTTCTTC	CSARGGLAGSLYNEQFF
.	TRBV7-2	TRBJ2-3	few	TGTGCCAGCAGTACGGGAGTAGGCATGATGGATACGCAGTATTTT	CASSTGVGMMDTQYF
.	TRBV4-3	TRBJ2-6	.	TGCGCCAGCAGCCAAGGGGGGCTAACCTCTGGGGCCAACGTCCTGACTTTC	CASSQGGLTSGANVLTF
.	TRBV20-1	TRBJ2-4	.	TGCAGTGCTAGCCTGGGTGGACTAGCCAAAAACATTCAGTACTTC	CSASLGGLAKNIQYF
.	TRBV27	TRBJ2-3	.	TGTGCCAGCAGTTTATTGGTCGTGAGCACAGATACGCAGTATTTT	CASSLLVVSTDTQYF
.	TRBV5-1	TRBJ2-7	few	TGCGCCAGCAGCTTGGTATCTTCGGGGGAGCAGTACTTC	CASSLVSSGEQYF
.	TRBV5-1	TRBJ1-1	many	TGCGCCAGCAGCTTAGAACAGGGCGTTGAAGCTTTCTTT	CASSLEQGVEAFF
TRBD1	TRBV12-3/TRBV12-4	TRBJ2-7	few	TGTGCCAGCAGTCCCGGGACAGGGGAGCACGAGCAGTACTTC	CASSPGTGEHEQYF
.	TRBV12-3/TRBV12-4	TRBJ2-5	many	TGTGCCAGCAGTTTTTCCCCTATCGGAGGAGAGACCCAGTACTTC	CASSFSPIGGETQYF
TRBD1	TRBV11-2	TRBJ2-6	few	TGTGCCAGCAGCTTCAACAGGGGGTTCAACGTCCTGACTTTC	CASSFNRGFNVLTF
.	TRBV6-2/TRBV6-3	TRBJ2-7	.	TGTGCCAGCAGGATTCCGAGCCACGAGCAGTACTTC	CASRIPSHEQYF